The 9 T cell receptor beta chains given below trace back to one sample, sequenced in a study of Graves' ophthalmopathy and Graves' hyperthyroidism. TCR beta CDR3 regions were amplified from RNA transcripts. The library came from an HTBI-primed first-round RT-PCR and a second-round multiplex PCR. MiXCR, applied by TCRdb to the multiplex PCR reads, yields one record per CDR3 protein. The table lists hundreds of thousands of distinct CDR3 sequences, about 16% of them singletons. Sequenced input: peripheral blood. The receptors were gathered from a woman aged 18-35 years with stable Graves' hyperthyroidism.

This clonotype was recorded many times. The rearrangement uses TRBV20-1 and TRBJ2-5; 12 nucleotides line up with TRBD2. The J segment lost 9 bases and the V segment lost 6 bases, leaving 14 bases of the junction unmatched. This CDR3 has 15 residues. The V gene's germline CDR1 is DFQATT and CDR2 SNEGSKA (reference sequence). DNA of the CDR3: TGCAGTGCCCCGCTAGCGGGGGGGCTTAGCTCGGCCCAGTACTTC. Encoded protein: CSAPLAGGLSSAQYF.

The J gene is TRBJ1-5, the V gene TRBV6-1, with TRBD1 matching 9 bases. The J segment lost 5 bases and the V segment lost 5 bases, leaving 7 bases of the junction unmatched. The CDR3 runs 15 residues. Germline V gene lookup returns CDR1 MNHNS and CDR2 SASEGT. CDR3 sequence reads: CASSQPGQGYQPQHF. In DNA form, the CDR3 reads TGTGCCAGCAGTCAGCCGGGACAGGGATATCAGCCCCAGCATTTT.

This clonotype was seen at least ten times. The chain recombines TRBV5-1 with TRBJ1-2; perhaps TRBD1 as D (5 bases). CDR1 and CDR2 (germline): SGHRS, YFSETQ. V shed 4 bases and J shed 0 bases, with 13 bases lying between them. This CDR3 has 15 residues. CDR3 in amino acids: CASSRDSRSNYGYTF. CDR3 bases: TGCGCCAGCAGCCGCGACAGTCGATCTAACTATGGCTACACCTTC.

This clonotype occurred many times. CDR3: CASSLVTYSPLHF. In DNA, the CDR3 is TGTGCCAGCAGCTTAGTAACCTATTCACCCCTCCACTTT. The chain links TRBV7-2 to TRBJ1-6; D is undetermined. The ends were cut back, 1 base at V and 8 bases at J, with 6 bases in the middle. The CDR3 runs to 13 residues. The germline CDR1 and CDR2 sequences are SGHTA and FQGNSA.

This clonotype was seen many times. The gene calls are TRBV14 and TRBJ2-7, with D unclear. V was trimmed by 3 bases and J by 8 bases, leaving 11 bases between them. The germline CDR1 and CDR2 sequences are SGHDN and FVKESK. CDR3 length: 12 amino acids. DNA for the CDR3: TGTGCCAGCAGCCAGGCACGGAACAAGCAGTACTTC. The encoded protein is CASSQARNKQYF.

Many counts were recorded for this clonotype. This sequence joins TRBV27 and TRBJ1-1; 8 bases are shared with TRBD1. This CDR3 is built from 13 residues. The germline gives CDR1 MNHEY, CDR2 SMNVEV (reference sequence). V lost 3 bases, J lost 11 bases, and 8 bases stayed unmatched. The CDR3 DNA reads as TGTGCCAGCAGTTTCTCCAGACAGGGGAGGGCTTTCTTT. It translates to CASSFSRQGRAFF.

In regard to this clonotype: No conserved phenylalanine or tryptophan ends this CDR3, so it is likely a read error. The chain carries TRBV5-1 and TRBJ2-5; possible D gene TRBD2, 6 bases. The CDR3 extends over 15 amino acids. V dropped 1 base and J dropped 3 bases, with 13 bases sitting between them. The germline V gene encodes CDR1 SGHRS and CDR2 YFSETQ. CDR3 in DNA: TGCGCCAGCAGCTTGTCGGGTAGCGGTAAAGAGACCCAGTACCTC. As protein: CASSLSGSGKETQYL.

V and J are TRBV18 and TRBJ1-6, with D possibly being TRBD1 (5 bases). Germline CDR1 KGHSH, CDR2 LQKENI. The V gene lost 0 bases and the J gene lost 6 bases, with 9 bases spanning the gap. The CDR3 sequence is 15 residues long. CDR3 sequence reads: CASSPPGLGNSPLHF. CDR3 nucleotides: TGTGCCAGCTCACCACCGGGGCTGGGTAATTCACCCCTCCACTTT.

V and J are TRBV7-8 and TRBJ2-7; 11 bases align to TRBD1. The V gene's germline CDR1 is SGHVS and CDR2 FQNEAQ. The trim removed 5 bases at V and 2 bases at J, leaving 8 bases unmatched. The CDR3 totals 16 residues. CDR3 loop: CASSNRDRGLTYEQYF. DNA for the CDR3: TGTGCCAGCAGCAACCGGGACAGGGGGTTAACCTACGAGCAGTACTTC.